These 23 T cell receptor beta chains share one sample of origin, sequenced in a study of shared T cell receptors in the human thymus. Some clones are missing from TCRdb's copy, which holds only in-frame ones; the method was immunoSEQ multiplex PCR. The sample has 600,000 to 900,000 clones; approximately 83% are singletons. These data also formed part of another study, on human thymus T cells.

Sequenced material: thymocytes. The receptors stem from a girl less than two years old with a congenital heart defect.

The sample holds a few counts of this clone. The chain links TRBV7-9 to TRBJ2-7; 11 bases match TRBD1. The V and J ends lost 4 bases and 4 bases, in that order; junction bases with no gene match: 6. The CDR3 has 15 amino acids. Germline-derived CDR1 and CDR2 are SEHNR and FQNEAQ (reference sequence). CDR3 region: CASSSGQGAEYEQYF. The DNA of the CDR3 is TGTGCCAGCAGCTCCGGACAGGGGGCAGAGTACGAGCAGTACTTC.

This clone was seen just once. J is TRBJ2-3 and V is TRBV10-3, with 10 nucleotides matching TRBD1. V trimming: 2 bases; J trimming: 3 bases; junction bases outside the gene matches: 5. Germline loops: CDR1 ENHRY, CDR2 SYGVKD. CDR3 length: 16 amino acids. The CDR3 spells CAISEPGTGETDTQYF. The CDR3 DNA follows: TGTGCCATCAGTGAGCCCGGGACAGGGGAAACAGATACGCAGTATTTT.

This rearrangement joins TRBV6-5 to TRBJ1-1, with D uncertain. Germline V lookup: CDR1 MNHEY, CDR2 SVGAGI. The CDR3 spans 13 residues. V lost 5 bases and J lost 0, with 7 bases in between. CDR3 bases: TGTGCCAGCAGTCCACAAGTGAACACTGAAGCTTTCTTT. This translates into CASSPQVNTEAFF.

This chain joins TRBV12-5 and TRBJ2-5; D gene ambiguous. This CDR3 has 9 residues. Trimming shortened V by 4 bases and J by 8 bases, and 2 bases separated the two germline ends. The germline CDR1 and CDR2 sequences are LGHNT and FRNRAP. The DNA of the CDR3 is TGTGCTAGTGGTTCAACCCAGTACTTC. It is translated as CASGSTQYF. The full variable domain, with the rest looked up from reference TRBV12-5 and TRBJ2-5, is DARVTQTPRHKVTEMGQEVTMRCQPILGHNTVFWYRQTMMQGLELLAYFRNRAPLDDSGMPKDRFSAEMPDATLATLKIQPSEPRDSAVYFCASGSTQYFGPGTRLLVL.

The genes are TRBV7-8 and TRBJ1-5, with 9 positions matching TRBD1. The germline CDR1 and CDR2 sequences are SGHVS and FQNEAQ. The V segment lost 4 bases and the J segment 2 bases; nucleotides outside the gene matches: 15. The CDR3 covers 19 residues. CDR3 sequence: CASSSKTPPQGAGNQPQHF. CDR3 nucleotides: TGTGCCAGCAGCTCCAAGACCCCCCCACAGGGGGCCGGCAATCAGCCCCAGCATTTT. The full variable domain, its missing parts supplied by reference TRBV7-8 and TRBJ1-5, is GAGVSQSPRYKVAKRGQDVALRCDPISGHVSLFWYQQALGQGPEFLTYFQNEAQLDKSGLPSDRFFAERPEGSVSTLKIQRTQQEDSAVYLCASSSKTPPQGAGNQPQHFGDGTRLSIL.

This CDR3 is CASSLSPFQGANTEAFF. Here the CDR3 DNA reads TGTGCCAGCAGCTTAAGCCCTTTCCAGGGGGCGAACACTGAAGCTTTCTTT. The chain uses TRBV7-8 and TRBJ1-1; TRBD1 matches at 8 bases. The V gene's germline CDR1 is SGHVS and CDR2 FQNEAQ. The CDR3 runs 17 residues. Trimming removed 2 bases from V and 1 base from J; junction bases left unmatched: 9.

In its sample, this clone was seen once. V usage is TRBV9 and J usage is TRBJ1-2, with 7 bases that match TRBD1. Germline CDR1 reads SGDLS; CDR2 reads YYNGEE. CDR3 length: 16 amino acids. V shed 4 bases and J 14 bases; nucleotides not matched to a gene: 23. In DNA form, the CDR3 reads TGTGCCAGCAGCCCCCATCCAACCGAGGAGGGGACAGCCCTTACCTTC. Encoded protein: CASSPHPTEEGTALTF.

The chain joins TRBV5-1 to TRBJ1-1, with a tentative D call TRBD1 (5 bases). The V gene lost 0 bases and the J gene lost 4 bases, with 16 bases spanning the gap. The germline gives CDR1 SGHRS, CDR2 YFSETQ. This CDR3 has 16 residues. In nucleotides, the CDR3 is TGCGCCAGCAGCTTGGTAGGGGCCGGTGGAAGCACTGAAGCTTTCTTT. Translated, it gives CASSLVGAGGSTEAFF. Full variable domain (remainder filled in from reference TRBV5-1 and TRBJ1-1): KAGVTQTPRYLIKTRGQQVTLSCSPISGHRSVSWYQQTPGQGLQFLFEYFSETQRNKGNFPGRFSGRQFSNSRSEMNVSTLELGDSALYLCASSLVGAGGSTEAFFGQGTRLTVV.

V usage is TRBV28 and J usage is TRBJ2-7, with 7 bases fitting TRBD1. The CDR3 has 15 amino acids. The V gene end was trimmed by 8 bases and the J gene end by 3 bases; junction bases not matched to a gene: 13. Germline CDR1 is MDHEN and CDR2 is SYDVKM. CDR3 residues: CASEGADRSSYEQYF. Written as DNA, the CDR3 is TGTGCCAGCGAAGGTGCGGACAGGTCTAGCTACGAGCAGTACTTC.

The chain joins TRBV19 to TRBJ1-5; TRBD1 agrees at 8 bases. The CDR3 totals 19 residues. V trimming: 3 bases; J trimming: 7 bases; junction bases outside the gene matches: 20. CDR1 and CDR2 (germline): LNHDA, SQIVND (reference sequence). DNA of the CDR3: TGTGCCAGTAGTATTCGGGATGGCGTTTACAGGGGGAGAACCCAGCCCCAGCATTTT. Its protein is CASSIRDGVYRGRTQPQHF.

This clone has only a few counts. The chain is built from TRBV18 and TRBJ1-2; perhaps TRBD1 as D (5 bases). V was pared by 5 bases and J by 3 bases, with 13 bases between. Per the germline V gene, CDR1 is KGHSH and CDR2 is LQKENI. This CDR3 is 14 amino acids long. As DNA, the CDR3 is TGTGCCAGCTCAAAGGGGCAGGGTGACTATGGCTACACCTTC. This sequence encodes CASSKGQGDYGYTF.

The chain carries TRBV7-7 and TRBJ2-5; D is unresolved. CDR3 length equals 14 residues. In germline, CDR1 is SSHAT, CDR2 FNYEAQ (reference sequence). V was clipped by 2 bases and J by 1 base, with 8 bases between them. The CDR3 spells CASSLSGTQETQYF. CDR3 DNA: TGTGCCAGCAGCTTATCAGGCACCCAAGAGACCCAGTACTTC.

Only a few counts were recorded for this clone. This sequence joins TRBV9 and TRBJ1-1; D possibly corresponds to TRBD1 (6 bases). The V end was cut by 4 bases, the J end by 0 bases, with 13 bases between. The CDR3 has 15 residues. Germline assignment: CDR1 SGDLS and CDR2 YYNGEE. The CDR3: CASSSSGHMNTEAFF. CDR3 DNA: TGTGCCAGCAGCAGTTCGGGACACATGAACACTGAAGCTTTCTTT.

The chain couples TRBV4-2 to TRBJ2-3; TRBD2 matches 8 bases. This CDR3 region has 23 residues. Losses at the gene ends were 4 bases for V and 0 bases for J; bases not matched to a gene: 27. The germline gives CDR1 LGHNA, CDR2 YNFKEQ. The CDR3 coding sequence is TGTGCCAGCAGCCCCGATAGGCCTAGCGGGCCCGCCCCTTCGGCTTTTAGCACAGATACGCAGTATTTT. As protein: CASSPDRPSGPAPSAFSTDTQYF.

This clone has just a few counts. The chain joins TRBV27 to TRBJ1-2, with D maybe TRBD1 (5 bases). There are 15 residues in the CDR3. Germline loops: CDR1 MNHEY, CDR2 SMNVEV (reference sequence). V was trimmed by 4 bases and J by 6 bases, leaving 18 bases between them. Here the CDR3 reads CASSYRGTQPNGYTF. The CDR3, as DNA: TGTGCCAGCAGTTACCGCGGGACCCAGCCGAATGGCTACACCTTC.

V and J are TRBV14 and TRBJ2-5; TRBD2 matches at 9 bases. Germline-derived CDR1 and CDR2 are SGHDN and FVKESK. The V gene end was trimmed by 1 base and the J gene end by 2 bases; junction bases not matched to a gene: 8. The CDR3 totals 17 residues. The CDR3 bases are TGTGCCAGCAGCCAAGTTTGGTCCCTAGCGGGGCAAGAGACCCAGTACTTC. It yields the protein CASSQVWSLAGQETQYF.

The CDR3 nucleotides are TGTGCCAGCAGCCCCCCGACTTTATACATGAACACTGAAGCTTTCTTT. It is translated as CASSPPTLYMNTEAFF. This chain joins TRBV7-9 and TRBJ1-1; no reliable D call. Trimming took off 5 bases at V and 0 bases at J, with 16 bases between the two ends. The CDR3 is made up of 16 amino acids. The V gene's germline CDR1 is SEHNR and CDR2 FQNEAQ (reference sequence).

The DNA of the CDR3 is TGCGCCAGCAGCCAAGTGAGGAGGACGGATATTCCGTTTAGCTCCTATAATTCACCCCTCCACTTT. Translated, it gives CASSQVRRTDIPFSSYNSPLHF. The chain combines TRBV4-1 with TRBJ1-6; D gene unclear. V was trimmed by 1 base and J by 0 bases, leaving 25 bases between them. The germline V gene encodes CDR1 MGHRA and CDR2 YSYEKL. This CDR3 has 22 amino acids.

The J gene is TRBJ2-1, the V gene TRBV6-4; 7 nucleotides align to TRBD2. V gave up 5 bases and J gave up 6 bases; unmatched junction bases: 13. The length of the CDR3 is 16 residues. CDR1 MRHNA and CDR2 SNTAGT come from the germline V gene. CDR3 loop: CASSKRGSGESNEQFF. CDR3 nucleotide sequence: TGTGCCAGCAGTAAACGGGGGAGCGGGGAGTCCAATGAGCAGTTCTTC.

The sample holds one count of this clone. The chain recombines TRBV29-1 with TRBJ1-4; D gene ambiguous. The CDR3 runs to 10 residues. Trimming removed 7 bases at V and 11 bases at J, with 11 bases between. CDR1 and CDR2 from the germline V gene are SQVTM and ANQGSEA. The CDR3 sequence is CSALRTKLFF. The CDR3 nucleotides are TGCAGCGCGCTTAGAACGAAACTGTTTTTT.

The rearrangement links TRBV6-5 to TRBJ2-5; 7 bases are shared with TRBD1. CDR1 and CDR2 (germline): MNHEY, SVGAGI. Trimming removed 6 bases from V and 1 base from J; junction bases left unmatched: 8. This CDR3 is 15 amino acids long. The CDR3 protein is CASSDLRDSQETQYF. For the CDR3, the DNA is TGTGCCAGCAGCGATCTCCGGGACAGCCAAGAGACCCAGTACTTC.

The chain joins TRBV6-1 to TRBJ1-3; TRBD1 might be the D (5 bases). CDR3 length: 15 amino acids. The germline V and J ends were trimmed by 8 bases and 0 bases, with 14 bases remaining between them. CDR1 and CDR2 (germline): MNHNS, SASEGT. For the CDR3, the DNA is TGTGCCAGCGCAAAGACAGCCTACTCTGGAAACACCATATATTTT. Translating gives CASAKTAYSGNTIYF.

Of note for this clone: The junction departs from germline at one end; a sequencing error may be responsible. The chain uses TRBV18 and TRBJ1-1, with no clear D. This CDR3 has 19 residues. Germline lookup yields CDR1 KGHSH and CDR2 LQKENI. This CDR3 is CVSSPPFEGRRLMNTEAFF. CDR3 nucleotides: TGTGTCAGCTCACCGCCGTTTGAAGGCAGGAGACTAATGAACACTGAAGCTTTCTTT.